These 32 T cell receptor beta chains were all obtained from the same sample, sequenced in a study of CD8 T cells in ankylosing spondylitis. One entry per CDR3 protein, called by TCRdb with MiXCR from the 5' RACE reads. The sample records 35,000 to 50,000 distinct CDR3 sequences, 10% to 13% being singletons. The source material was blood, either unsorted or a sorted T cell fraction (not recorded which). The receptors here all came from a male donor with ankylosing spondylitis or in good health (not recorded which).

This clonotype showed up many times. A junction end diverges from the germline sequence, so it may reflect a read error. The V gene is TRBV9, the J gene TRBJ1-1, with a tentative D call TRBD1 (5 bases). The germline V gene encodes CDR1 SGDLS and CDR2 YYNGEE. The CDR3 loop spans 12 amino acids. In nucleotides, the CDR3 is TGTGCCAGCAGCTCCCGGGACCGAATACCTAGCTTT. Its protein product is CASSSRDRIPSF.

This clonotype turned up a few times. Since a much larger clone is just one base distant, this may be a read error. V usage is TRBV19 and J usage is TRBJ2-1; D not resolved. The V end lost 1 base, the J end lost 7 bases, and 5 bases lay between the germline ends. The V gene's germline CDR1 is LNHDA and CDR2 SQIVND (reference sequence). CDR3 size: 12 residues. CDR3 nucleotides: TGTGCCAGTAGTATAGTCGGAAATGAGCAGTTCTTC. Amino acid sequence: CASSIVGNEQFF.

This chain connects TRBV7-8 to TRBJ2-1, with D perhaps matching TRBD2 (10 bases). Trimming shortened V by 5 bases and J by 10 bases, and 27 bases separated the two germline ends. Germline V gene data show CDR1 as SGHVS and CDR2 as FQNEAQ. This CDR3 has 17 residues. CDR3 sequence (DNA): TGTGCCAGCAGCCTTGGACAGGGGAGCGGGAGGGGTCGGGAGCAGTTCTTC. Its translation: CASSLGQGSGRGREQFF.

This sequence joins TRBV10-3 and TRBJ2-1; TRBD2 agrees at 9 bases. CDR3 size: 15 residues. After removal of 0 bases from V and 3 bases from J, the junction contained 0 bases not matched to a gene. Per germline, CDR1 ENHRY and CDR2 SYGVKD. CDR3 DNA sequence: TGTGCCATCAGTGAGTCTAGCGGGAGCTACAATGAGCAGTTCTTC. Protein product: CAISESSGSYNEQFF.

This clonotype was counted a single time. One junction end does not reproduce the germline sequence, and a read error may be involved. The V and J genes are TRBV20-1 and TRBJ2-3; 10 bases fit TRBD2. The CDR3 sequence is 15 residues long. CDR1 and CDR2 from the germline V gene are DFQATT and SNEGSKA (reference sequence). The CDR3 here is CGAKEAGGGTDTQYF. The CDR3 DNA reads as TGCGGTGCTAAAGAAGCGGGAGGGGGCACAGATACGCAGTATTTT.

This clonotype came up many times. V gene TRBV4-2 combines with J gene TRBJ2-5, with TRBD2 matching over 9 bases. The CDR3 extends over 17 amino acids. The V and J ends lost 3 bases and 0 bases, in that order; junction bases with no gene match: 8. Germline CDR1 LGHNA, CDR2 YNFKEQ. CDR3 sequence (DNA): TGTGCCAGCAGCCAGTCTCCTAGCGGGACTTACCAAGAGACCCAGTACTTC. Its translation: CASSQSPSGTYQETQYF.

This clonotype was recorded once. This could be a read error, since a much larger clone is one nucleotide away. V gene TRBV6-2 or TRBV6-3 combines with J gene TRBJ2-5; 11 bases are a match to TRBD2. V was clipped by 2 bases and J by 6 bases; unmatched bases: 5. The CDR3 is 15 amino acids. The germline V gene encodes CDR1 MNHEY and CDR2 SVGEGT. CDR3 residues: CASSYGLAGGQTQYF. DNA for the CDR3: TGTGCCAGCAGTTACGGCCTAGCGGGAGGACAGACCCAGTACTTC.

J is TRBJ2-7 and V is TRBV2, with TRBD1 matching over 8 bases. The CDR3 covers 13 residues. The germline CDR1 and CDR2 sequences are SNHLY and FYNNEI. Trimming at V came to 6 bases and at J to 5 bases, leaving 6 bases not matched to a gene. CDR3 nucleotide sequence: TGTGCCAGCAGGGGGACAGGTTCCCACGAGCAGTACTTC. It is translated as CASRGTGSHEQYF.

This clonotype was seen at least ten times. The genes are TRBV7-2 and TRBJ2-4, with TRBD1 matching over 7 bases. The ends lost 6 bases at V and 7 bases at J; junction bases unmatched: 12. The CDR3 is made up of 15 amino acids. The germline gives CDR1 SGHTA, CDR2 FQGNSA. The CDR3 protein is CASRDTGAPLNIQYF. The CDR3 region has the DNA TGTGCCAGCAGGGACACAGGGGCCCCTTTGAACATTCAGTACTTC.

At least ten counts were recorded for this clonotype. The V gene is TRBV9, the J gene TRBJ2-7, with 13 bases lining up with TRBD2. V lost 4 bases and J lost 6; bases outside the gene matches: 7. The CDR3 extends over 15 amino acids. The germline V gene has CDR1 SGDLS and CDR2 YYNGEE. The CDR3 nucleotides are TGTGCCAGCAGCCCCTCGGGACTAGCGGGATTCGAGCAGTACTTC. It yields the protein CASSPSGLAGFEQYF.

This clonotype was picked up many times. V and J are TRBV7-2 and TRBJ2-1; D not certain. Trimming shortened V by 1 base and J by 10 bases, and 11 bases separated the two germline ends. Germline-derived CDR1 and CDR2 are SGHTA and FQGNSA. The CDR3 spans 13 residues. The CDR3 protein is CASSLGPSREQFF. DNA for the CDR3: TGTGCCAGCAGCTTAGGCCCCAGTAGGGAGCAGTTCTTC.

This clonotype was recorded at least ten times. The CDR3 DNA reads as TGTGCCAGCAGCTCCGATGGGGCCAGGGTTGGTGGCTACACCTTC. Its protein product is CASSSDGARVGGYTF. The gene calls are TRBV7-2 and TRBJ1-2; D possibly corresponds to TRBD1 (5 bases). Germline-derived CDR1 and CDR2 are SGHTA and FQGNSA. V gave up 4 bases and J gave up 7 bases, with 19 bases separating them. CDR3 length: 15 amino acids.

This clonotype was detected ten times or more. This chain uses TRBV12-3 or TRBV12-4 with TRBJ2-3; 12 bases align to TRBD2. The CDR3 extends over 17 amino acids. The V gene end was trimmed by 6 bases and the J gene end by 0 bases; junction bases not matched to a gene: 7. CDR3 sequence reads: CASSPQGTSGSTDTQYF. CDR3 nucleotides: TGTGCCAGCAGCCCTCAAGGGACTAGCGGGAGCACAGATACGCAGTATTTT.

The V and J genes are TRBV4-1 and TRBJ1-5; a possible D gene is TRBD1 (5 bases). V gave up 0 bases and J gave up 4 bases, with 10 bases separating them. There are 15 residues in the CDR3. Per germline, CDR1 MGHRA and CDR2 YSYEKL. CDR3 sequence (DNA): TGCGCCAGCAGCCAAGATTTCGGGGGTAATCAGCCCCAGCATTTT. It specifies CASSQDFGGNQPQHF.

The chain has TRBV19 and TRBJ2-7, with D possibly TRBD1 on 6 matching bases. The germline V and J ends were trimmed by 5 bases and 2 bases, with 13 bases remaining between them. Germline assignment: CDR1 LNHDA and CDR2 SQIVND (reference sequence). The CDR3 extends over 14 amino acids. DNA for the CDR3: TGTGCCAGTAGTGAGGGACATATCACCTACGAGCAGTACTTC. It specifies CASSEGHITYEQYF.

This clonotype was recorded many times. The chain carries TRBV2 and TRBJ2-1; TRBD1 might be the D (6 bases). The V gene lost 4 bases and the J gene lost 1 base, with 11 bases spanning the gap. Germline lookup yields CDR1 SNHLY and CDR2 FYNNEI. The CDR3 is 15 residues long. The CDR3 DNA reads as TGTGCCAGCAGTGTCGGGACAAATTCCTACAATGAGCAGTTCTTC. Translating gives CASSVGTNSYNEQFF.

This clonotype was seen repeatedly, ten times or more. CDR3 protein: CASSHYDRVSYGYTF. CDR3 nucleotides: TGTGCCAGCAGCCATTACGACAGGGTGTCCTATGGCTACACCTTC. The J gene is TRBJ1-2, the V gene TRBV3-1; 7 bases are shared with TRBD1. The CDR3 has 15 amino acids. J gave up 4 bases and V 3 bases, and 8 bases lay outside the gene matches. Germline CDR1 and CDR2: LGHDT and YNNKEL (reference sequence).

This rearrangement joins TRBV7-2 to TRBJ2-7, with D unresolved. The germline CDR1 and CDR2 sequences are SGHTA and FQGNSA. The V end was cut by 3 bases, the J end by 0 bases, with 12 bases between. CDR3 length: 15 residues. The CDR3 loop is CASSFFRTSSYEQYF. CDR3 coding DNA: TGTGCCAGCAGCTTTTTTAGGACGAGCTCCTACGAGCAGTACTTC.

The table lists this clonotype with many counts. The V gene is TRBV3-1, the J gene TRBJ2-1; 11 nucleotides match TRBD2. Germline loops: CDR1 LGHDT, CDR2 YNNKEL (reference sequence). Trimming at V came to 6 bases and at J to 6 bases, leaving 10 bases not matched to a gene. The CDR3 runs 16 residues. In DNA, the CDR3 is TGTGCCAGCAGTCTCCAACCTAGCGGGAGGTTCAATGAGCAGTTCTTC. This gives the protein CASSLQPSGRFNEQFF.

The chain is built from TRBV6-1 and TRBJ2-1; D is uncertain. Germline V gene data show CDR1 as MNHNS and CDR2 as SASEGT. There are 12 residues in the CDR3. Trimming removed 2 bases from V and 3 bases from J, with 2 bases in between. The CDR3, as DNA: TGTGCCAGCAGTGAATACTACAATGAGCAGTTCTTC. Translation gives CASSEYYNEQFF.

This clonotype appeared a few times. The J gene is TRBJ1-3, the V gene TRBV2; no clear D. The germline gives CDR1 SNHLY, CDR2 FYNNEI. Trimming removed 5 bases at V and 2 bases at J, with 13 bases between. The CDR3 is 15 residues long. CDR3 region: CASSMKGGTGNTIYF. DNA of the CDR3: TGTGCCAGCAGTATGAAGGGAGGTACTGGAAACACCATATATTTT.

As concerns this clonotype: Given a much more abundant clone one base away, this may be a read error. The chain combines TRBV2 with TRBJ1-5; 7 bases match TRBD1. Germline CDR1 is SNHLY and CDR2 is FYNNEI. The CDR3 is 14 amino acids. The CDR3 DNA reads TGTCCCAGCAGGTTTCAGGGGGTGAAACAGCCCCAGCATTTT. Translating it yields CPSRFQGVKQPQHF.

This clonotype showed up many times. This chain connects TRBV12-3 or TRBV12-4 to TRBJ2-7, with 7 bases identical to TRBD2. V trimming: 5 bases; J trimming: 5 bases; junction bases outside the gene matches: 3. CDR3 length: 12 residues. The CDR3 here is CASSQTSNEQYF. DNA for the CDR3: TGTGCCAGCAGTCAGACTAGCAACGAGCAGTACTTC.

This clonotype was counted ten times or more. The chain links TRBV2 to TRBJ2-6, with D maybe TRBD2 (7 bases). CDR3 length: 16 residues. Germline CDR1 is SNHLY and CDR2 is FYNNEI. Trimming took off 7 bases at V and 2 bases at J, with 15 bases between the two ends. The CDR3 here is CASIEGGGPGANVLTF. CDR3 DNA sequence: TGTGCCAGCATTGAGGGGGGGGGCCCTGGGGCCAACGTCCTGACTTTC.

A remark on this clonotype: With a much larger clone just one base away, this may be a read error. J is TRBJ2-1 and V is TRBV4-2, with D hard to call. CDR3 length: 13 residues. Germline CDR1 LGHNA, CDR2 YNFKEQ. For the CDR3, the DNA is TGTGCCGGCAGCCAAGACCCCTACAATGAGCAGTTCTTC. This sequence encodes CAGSQDPYNEQFF.

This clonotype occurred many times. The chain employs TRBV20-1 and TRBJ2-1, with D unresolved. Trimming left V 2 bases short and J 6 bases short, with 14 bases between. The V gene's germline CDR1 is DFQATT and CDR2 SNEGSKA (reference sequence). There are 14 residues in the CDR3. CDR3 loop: CSARSRHMANEQFF. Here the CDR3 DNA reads TGCAGTGCTAGAAGTAGACACATGGCCAATGAGCAGTTCTTC.

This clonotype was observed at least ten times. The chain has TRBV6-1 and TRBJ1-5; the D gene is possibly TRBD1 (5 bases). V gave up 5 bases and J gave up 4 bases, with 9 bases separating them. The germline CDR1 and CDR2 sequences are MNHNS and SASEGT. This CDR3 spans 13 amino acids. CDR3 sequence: CASSQDRNQPQHF. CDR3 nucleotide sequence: TGTGCCAGCAGTCAAGACAGAAATCAGCCCCAGCATTTT.

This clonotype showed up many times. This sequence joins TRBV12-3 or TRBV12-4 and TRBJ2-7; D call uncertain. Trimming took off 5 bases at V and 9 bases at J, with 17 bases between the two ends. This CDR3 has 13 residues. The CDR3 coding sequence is TGTGCCAGCAGTAGAGCAGGCGAACAAGGGCAGTACTTC. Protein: CASSRAGEQGQYF.

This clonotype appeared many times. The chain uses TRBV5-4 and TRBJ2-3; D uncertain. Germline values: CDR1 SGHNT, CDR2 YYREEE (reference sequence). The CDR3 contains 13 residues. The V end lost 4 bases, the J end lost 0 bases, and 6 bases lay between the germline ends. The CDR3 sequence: CASSLDSTDTQYF. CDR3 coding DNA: TGTGCCAGCAGCCTGGACAGCACAGATACGCAGTATTTT.

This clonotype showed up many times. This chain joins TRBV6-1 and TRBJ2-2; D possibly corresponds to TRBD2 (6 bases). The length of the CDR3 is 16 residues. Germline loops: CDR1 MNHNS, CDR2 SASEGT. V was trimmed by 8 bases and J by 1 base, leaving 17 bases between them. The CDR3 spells CASGHVGGRNTGELFF. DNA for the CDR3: TGTGCCAGCGGACATGTGGGGGGACGGAACACCGGGGAGCTGTTTTTT.

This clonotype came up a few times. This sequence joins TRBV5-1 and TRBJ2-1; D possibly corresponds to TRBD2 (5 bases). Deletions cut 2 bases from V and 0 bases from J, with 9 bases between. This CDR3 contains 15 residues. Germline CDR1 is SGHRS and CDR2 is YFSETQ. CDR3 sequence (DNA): TGCGCCAGCAGCTTTAGCGCGAGCTCCTACAATGAGCAGTTCTTC. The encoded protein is CASSFSASSYNEQFF.

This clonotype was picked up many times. The CDR3 region has the DNA TGTGCCAGTAGACTTACGGGAACGGGTCTCAATGAGCAGTTCTTC. The encoded protein is CASRLTGTGLNEQFF. The chain combines TRBV19 with TRBJ2-1; possible D gene TRBD2, 5 bases. Germline lookup yields CDR1 LNHDA and CDR2 SQIVND (reference sequence). The CDR3 has 15 residues. The V end lost 6 bases, the J end lost 6 bases, and 18 bases lay between the germline ends.